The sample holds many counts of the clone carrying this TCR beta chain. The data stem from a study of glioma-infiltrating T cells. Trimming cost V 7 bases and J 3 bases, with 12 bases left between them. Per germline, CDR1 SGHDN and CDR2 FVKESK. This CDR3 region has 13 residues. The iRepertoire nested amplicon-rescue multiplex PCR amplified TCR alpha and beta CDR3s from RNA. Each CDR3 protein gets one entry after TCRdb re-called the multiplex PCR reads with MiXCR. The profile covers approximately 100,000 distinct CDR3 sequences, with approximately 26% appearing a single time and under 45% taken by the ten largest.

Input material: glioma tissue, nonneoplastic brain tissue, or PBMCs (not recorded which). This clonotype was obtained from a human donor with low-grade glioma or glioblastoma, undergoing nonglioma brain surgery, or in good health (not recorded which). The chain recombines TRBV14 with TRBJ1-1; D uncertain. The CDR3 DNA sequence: TGTGCCAGCACCATTTCAACGGACACTGAAGCTTTCTTT. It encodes CASTISTDTEAFF.